One and the same sample provided the 10 T cell receptor beta chains below, sequenced in a study of blood T cell repertoires in COVID-19. Assay: immunoSEQ multiplex PCR; the TCRdb copy retains only in-frame clones and omits some. The data hold over 130,000 clones, with about 88% observed a single time. Input material: peripheral blood. The receptor set was obtained from a human donor with COVID-19, enrolled during active disease. The donor label of this sample is uncertain.

The CDR3 DNA follows: TGTGCCAGCAGCCTTCTGGCGGGGGTACACAATGAGCAGTTCTTC. Amino acids: CASSLLAGVHNEQFF. The genes are TRBV3-1 (or the pseudogene TRBV3-2) and TRBJ2-1; 7 positions agree with TRBD2. The CDR3 spans 15 residues. The V gene's germline CDR1 is LGHDT and CDR2 YNNKEL (reference sequence). The junction had 8 bases not matched to a gene; V was cut back by 4 bases and J by 5 bases.

This clone was observed a single time. The CDR3 DNA sequence: TGCGCCAGCAGCTTCAGTCGGGAAGGGCACTACACCTTC. It is translated as CASSFSREGHYTF. V usage is TRBV5-1 and J usage is TRBJ1-2, with D unclear. CDR3 length: 13 residues. The germline CDR1 and CDR2 sequences are SGHRS and YFSETQ. Trimming cost V 2 bases and J 10 bases, with 15 bases left between them. Filled out from reference TRBV5-1 and TRBJ1-2, the complete variable domain reads KAGVTQTPRYLIKTRGQQVTLSCSPISGHRSVSWYQQTPGQGLQFLFEYFSETQRNKGNFPGRFSGRQFSNSRSEMNVSTLELGDSALYLCASSFSREGHYTFGSGTRLTVV.

This chain links TRBV5-6 with TRBJ1-2; 9 bases fit TRBD1. The V and J ends lost 3 bases and 8 bases, in that order; junction bases with no gene match: 8. Germline V gives CDR1 SGHDT, CDR2 YYEEEE. The CDR3 is 14 residues long. The DNA for the CDR3 is TGTGCCAGCAGCTACGGACAGGGGCCCCGAGGCTACACCTTC. This gives the protein CASSYGQGPRGYTF.

The gene calls are TRBV5-1 and TRBJ2-1; 7 positions match TRBD1. CDR1 and CDR2 from the germline V gene are SGHRS and YFSETQ. There are 16 residues in the CDR3. Unmatched junction bases numbered 5, after V lost 0 bases and J lost 2 bases. The CDR3 DNA sequence: TGCGCCAGCAGCTTGGAGGGGGCGGACGCCTACAATGAGCAGTTCTTC. Its protein is CASSLEGADAYNEQFF.

For this clone: The junction shows a germline mismatch at one end, possibly a read error. The chain recombines TRBV13 with TRBJ1-1, with a tentative D call TRBD1 (6 bases). Germline CDR1 PRHDT, CDR2 FYEKMQ (reference sequence). The CDR3 runs to 15 residues. CDR3 residues: CASRFGGPGGTEAFF. CDR3 in DNA: TGTGCCAGCCGCTTCGGGGGCCCGGGGGGGACTGAAGCTTTCTTT.

The gene calls are TRBV28 and TRBJ2-2; 10 positions match TRBD1. In germline, CDR1 is MDHEN, CDR2 SYDVKM. J gave up 6 bases and V 6 bases, and 7 bases lay outside the gene matches. The CDR3 is 15 residues long. The CDR3 nucleotides are TGTGCCAGCAGGGGGGGACAGGGGAAAGCCGGGGAGCTGTTTTTT. The encoded protein is CASRGGQGKAGELFF. The full variable domain, completed using reference TRBV28 and TRBJ2-2, is DVKVTQSSRYLVKRTGEKVFLECVQDMDHENMFWYRQDPGLGLRLIYFSYDVKMKEKGDIPEGYSVSREKKERFSLILESASTNQTSMYLCASRGGQGKAGELFFGEGSRLTVL.

The table lists this clone with a count of one. J is TRBJ1-3 and V is TRBV18, with D perhaps matching TRBD1 (5 bases). The germline CDR1 and CDR2 sequences are KGHSH and LQKENI. Trimming removed 3 bases at V and 2 bases at J, with 8 bases between. This CDR3 has 14 residues. Here the CDR3 reads CASSPQGTGNTIYF. The DNA for the CDR3 is TGTGCCAGCTCACCTCAGGGAACTGGAAACACCATATATTTT.

V usage is TRBV5-1 and J usage is TRBJ1-2, with 7 bases lining up with TRBD1. Germline V lookup: CDR1 SGHRS, CDR2 YFSETQ. With 3 bases clipped from V and 8 bases from J, the junction kept 7 bases outside the gene matches. The CDR3 spans 13 residues. CDR3: CASSSTGNGGYTF. CDR3 nucleotide sequence: TGCGCCAGCAGCTCGACAGGGAACGGGGGCTACACCTTC.

The chain links TRBV27 to TRBJ2-7; 11 bases agree with TRBD2. Germline CDR1 reads MNHEY; CDR2 reads SMNVEV (reference sequence). The CDR3 loop spans 15 amino acids. J was trimmed by 2 bases and V by 3 bases; bases with no gene match: 3. The chain's CDR3 is CASSFLTSGTYEQYF. The CDR3 DNA reads TGTGCCAGCAGTTTTTTGACTAGCGGGACCTACGAGCAGTACTTC.

This rearrangement joins TRBV6-5 to TRBJ1-4, with D possibly matching TRBD1 (6 bases). CDR1 is MNHEY and CDR2 is SVGAGI in the germline V gene. V was cut by 0 bases and J by 8 bases, with 16 bases left in between. The length of the CDR3 is 16 residues. CDR3 residues: CASSYSALGAGEKLFF. DNA of the CDR3: TGTGCCAGCAGTTACTCTGCGCTGGGGGCGGGCGAAAAACTGTTTTTT.